This T cell receptor beta chain was recovered during a study of relationships among human T cell subsets (dated by TCRdb to the early 2010s). With regard to the full study: Sequencing was performed on eight distinct blood T cell populations: pan T, CD8 cytotoxic, regulatory, Th1, Th2, naive plus transitional, activated and memory cells.

To isolate CD8+ cytotoxic T cells, anti-CD4 multisort beads were first used for negative selection, and anti-CD8 beads were then used for positive selection. T cell subsets were isolated with Miltenyi superparamagnetic beads coated with subset-specific monoclonal antibodies. All T cell populations were isolated from peripheral blood. Ficoll separation of whole blood yielded mononuclear cells, and anti-CD14 microbeads were then used to deplete the monocytes. Isolated cell populations were immediately resuspended in RNAprotect reagent. The library was made by multiplex PCR. For sequencing, a 454 GS FLX was employed. TCR alpha and beta CDR3 regions were amplified from mRNA by semiquantitative ARM-PCR. In ARM-PCR, tagged nested gene-specific primers were applied first, and communal superprimers then carried out the exponential amplification. Exonuclease was used to remove the nested primers before the first-round PCR products went through the second amplification round. Sequencing of the amplicons was performed on the 454 platform, which allows millions of DNA fragments to be sequenced rapidly without cloning bias. A read mappable to both V and J germline segments was defined as an effective read. The paper's processing steps were these. IRmap, which uses pyromap, a Smith-Waterman modification adapted to 454 sequencing errors, was used to assign reads to germline V, D and J segments. Cutoffs set at the 99th percentile of alignment scores from simulated random sequences were applied to filter D-beta assignments. The CDR3 was taken to be the amino acids lying between the conserved V-segment Y[YFLI]C motif and the J-segment [FW]GXGT motif. Repertoire diversity was estimated with a compound Poisson process model previously applied to large-scale EST data. A cross-contamination detection procedure was applied to argue against sample contamination as the source of shared CDR3s. The public reads were reprocessed in TCRdb via fastp at Q25 and MiXCR, keeping in-frame beta chains. Every distinct CDR3 protein forms one entry, paired with its most common genes and DNA. Here the V and J calls rest on TCRdb's processing, not on the authors' analysis. The sample contains 5,000 to 6,500 distinct CDR3 sequences, approximately 70% of them found a single time. Under 65% of the sample lies in the top ten.

What the study reported, not specific to this receptor: More than 55% of CD8+ cytotoxic sequences came from clones with more than 100 reads, while the regulatory and Th2 subsets showed few clones of that size. A CD4+CD8+ double-positive population could not be ruled out by the bead-based sorting. The seven subsets showed no statistically significant differences in V, D and J usage, CDR3 length, or N-nucleotide additions. The substantial sharing of CDR3s among Th1, Th2 and regulatory T cells was interpreted as suggesting that cell fate choices are stochastic.

For this clonotype: The antigen this receptor binds is unknown. One end of the junction does not line up with germline, which may come from a read error.

From its cysteine to its phenylalanine, the CDR3 spans 13 amino acids. Of the read, only the CDR3 DNA is kept; its 39 bases are in frame from base 1. Based on the germline V gene (reference sequence), the CDR1 and CDR2 sequences are SGHNT and YYREEE. The sample taken for sequencing was CD8+ T cells sorted from blood. This chain joins TRBV5-4 to TRBJ1-1, with the D gene too uncertain to name. The origin of this receptor is a man in his forties in good health. The CDR3 sequence is CASSFITSTEAFF. The DNA sequence is given as TGCGCCAGCAGTTTTATCACTAGCACTGAAGCTTTCTTT.